The clone carrying this T cell receptor (beta chain) has a handful of counts. The data were obtained in a study of OX40 agonist ivuxolimab in advanced cancers. Profiled with immunoSEQ multiplex PCR; TCRdb holds only in-frame clones, not every one. This sample has 48,000 or so clones; around 90% occur once, and the top ten carry 6.7%. This receptor was obtained from an adult with an advanced solid tumor such as melanoma, head and neck, liver or kidney cancer. Material: CD4+ or CD8+ T cells sorted from blood, obtained in a trial of the OX40 agonist ivuxolimab.

CDR3 region: CASSFPGQGVVPAGNTIYF. The CDR3 coding sequence is TGTGCCAGCAGCTTTCCGGGACAGGGGGTTGTTCCTGCTGGAAACACCATATATTTT. The rearrangement uses TRBV7-9 and TRBJ1-3; 11 positions match TRBD1. The length of the CDR3 is 19 residues. V was pared by 3 bases and J by 2 bases, with 12 bases of the junction left unmatched. Germline loops: CDR1 SEHNR, CDR2 FQNEAQ (reference sequence).